This T cell receptor beta chain was sequenced in a study of cytomegalovirus exposure and HLA in healthy donors. Study summary: There were just under 400 genotyped donors. Of these, roughly 80% fell in the genetic ancestry cluster associated with self-reported Caucasian donors. Study-level results: Later work found that TCR association rates differed between HLA loci; DRB1 had the most and HLA-C the fewest. The authors later linked a missense DCLRE1C variant to TCR beta V- and J-gene trimming.

PCR used 60 Vbeta primers and 13 Jbeta primers. Using immunoSEQ multiplex PCR, the repertoire was profiled, and TCRdb retains in-frame clones only, with some absent. The table records about 190,000 clones, 70% to 75% of them present only once. To note about this clone: Its target is not known.

The CDR3 covers 18 residues. Trimming cost V 4 bases and J 1 base; bases outside gene matches: 3. Germline lookup yields CDR1 SEHNR and CDR2 FQNEAQ (reference sequence). The receptor's source is a man aged 25-40 years in good health and CMV-seropositive. The chain couples TRBV7-9 to TRBJ2-6, with 14 bases fitting TRBD2. The material sequenced was PBMCs. The CDR3 DNA reads as TGTGCCAGCAGCTCTGGGACTAGCGGGAGATCTGGGGCCAACGTCCTGACTTTC. It codes for CASSSGTSGRSGANVLTF. Looking up the rest from reference TRBV7-9 and TRBJ2-6 gives the full variable domain: DTGVSQNPRHKITKRGQNVTFRCDPISEHNRLYWYRQTLGQGPEFLTYFQNEAQLEKSRLLSDRFSAERPKGSFSTLEIQRTEQGDSAMYLCASSSGTSGRSGANVLTFGAGSRLTVL.